Here is one T cell receptor beta chain with its context. Its antigen specificity is not known. Base-call qualities are not available, and no considerably larger clone is one nucleotide away. V is clipped by 2 bases and J by 2 bases, and the sequence between their germline boundaries is 15 bases long. The CDR3 spans 16 residues, from the cysteine through the phenylalanine. Here the CDR3 DNA is all that survives: 48 bases in frame from base 1. Reading the germline V gene gives CDR1 SGHDN and CDR2 FVKESK. The source of the sample is a study of T cell responses to AZD1222 COVID-19 vaccine listed by TCRdb under 2021. Turning to the overall study: TCR sequencing was performed for 233 trial participants, of whom approximately 200 were given two doses of AZD1222 and approximately 25 were given two doses of MenACWY control vaccine. Trial participants were enrolled by age into subgroups of 18-55, 56-69 and 70-plus years, and 148, 28 and 57 TCR-sequenced participants, respectively, were included in these subgroups.

General study outcomes and caveats: The vaccine-associated CD4 TCRs covered the entire spike protein, and the dominant responses fell in regions 160-218 and 743-854. Nearly half of unique spike-specific TCRs reportedly recognized epitopes outside regions mutated in the B.1.351 and B.1.1.7 variants. In the small 56-69-year group, the increase in depth fell short of significance, most likely because of low power. Only six or seven AZD1222 recipients were SARS-CoV-2 seropositive at baseline, limiting conclusions about previously exposed vaccinees. Participants were mostly white British and included more females than males, and it was suggested by the authors that clonal diversity may have been underestimated. Because no samples from the day 14 peak response were available, repertoires could be characterized only after the peak T cell response. Spike-specific TCR breadth and depth rose significantly after two AZD1222 doses compared with day 0 and with MenACWY recipients.

The CDR3 regions of human TCRbeta chains were analyzed by immunosequencing. In the authors' own workflow: Repertoire TCRs were checked for matches against a reference library of SARS-CoV-2-specific TCRs that had been generated using the MIRA antigen-specificity platform. Breadth was defined as the fraction of unique TCRs that were SARS-CoV-2-associated, and depth was defined as the fraction of total T cells that were SARS-CoV-2-associated. Using the MIRA data, each spike-specific TCR was mapped to the spike region that the TCR reacts to and placed in a CD4 or CD8 class. Log10-transformed breadth and depth values were compared by one-way ANOVA with Sidak's multiple comparisons tests. The immuneACCESS repertoire file appears here via TCRdb, limited to in-frame rearrangements. These files lack a portion of the clones; in checked studies, under half of the deficit traces to unresolved V genes, and the cause of the others is not known. V, J and clone size are taken as reported in that table, and D and trimming were inferred from the DNA itself. Across this sample there are tens of thousands of clones, with 80% seen only once. The ten largest account for less than 5% of the sample.

According to the study, the label for this sample's time point signals: about 28 days (+/-7) after the second vaccine dose. Because spike-specific TCR depth and breadth did not differ between the two schedules, AZD1222 recipients who got a second dose at roughly 4 weeks were pooled with those who got a second dose at roughly 12 weeks. The vaccinee samples were drawn from two UK trials, COV001 and COV002, one of which was a single-blind randomized controlled phase 2/3 trial testing AZD1222 (ChAdOx1 nCoV-19) in healthy adults. For TCRbeta chain sequencing, PBMC samples were collected from trial participants at day 0 and at day 28 after the second dose.

The sequencing used peripheral blood, collected 28 days after the second AZD1222 dose. This receptor was taken from an adult who received the AZD1222 COVID-19 vaccine. The chain links TRBV14 with TRBJ2-5; TRBD2 is possibly the D segment (6 matching bases). Read as DNA, the sequence is TGTGCCAGCAGCCAATTAGGCGGGGTAGGGCAAGAGACCCAGTACTTC. Its protein product is CASSQLGGVGQETQYF.